This TCR beta chain was sequenced in a study of blood T cell repertoires in COVID-19. Across the study: The samples span acute and convalescent COVID-19 from the United States, Italy and Spain. PBMCs, B-cell-depleted T cells, or T cells provided the cDNA or gDNA that made up the material.

The CDR3 covers 16 residues. The J segment lost 7 bases and the V segment lost 4 bases, leaving 14 bases of the junction unmatched. Germline V gene data show CDR1 as SGHNT and CDR2 as YYREEE (reference sequence). Original analysis: Cell counts per sample came from amplifying reference gene primers. Only in-frame clones appear in the TCRdb table, and some are missing; sequencing was by immunoSEQ multiplex PCR. That table is the source of V, J and clone size, and D and trimming were worked out from the DNA. The repertoire holds more than 65,000 clones, with over 70% as singletons. The chain employs TRBV5-4 and TRBJ1-1; TRBD1 aligns across 9 bases. What was sequenced was peripheral blood. This TCR derives from a man in his fifties or sixties with active COVID-19. CDR3 DNA: TGTGCCAGCAGCCGTCACAGGGGGCTGGGGCTTAATGAAGCTTTCTTT. Translated, it gives CASSRHRGLGLNEAFF.